One sample yielded the 11 T cell receptor beta chains listed below, sequenced in a study of shared clonotypes between healthy human individuals. Clones were read by immunoSEQ multiplex PCR, and TCRdb kept only the in-frame ones, dropping some. The repertoire has nearly 2 million clones, over 85% of them found once; the top ten carry approximately 1%. CD45RO-negative cells were positively selected for CCR7, leaving out terminally differentiated effector memory CD45RA+ cells. Sequenced input: naive CD8+ T cells sorted from blood. These receptors were obtained from a young man in good health.

The chain joins TRBV4-1 to TRBJ2-7; no reliable D call. The germline CDR1 and CDR2 sequences are MGHRA and YSYEKL. This CDR3 region has 15 residues. V lost 2 bases and J lost 0, with 11 bases in between. The CDR3 DNA sequence: TGCGCCAGCAGCCAAACTTCCCTGGACTCCTACGAGCAGTACTTC. Protein: CASSQTSLDSYEQYF.

The gene calls are TRBV6-1 and TRBJ2-1; no clear D. The V end was cut by 9 bases, the J end by 9 bases, with 9 bases between. CDR1 is MNHNS, CDR2 SASEGT, per germline. This CDR3 comprises 10 residues. The CDR3 DNA sequence: TGTGCCAGTAGATACGGTGAGCAGTTCTTC. It specifies CASRYGEQFF.

The CDR3 protein is CASSAYSASSSYEQYF. The CDR3 DNA reads TGTGCCAGCAGCGCCTACTCCGCTAGCAGCTCCTACGAGCAGTACTTC. The chain couples TRBV7-9 to TRBJ2-7; tentatively, D is TRBD2 (5 bases). Germline CDR1 is SEHNR and CDR2 is FQNEAQ (reference sequence). This CDR3 is 16 amino acids long. The V gene lost 5 bases and the J gene lost 0 bases, with 17 bases spanning the gap. Complete variable domain (other parts from reference TRBV7-9 and TRBJ2-7): DTGVSQNPRHKITKRGQNVTFRCDPISEHNRLYWYRQTLGQGPEFLTYFQNEAQLEKSRLLSDRFSAERPKGSFSTLEIQRTEQGDSAMYLCASSAYSASSSYEQYFGPGTRLTVT.

This clone has just a few counts. Other DNA sequences in this specimen translate into the identical CDR3. The chain couples TRBV19 to TRBJ2-7; TRBD1 agrees at 10 bases. This CDR3 contains 14 residues. Germline loops: CDR1 LNHDA, CDR2 SQIVND (reference sequence). The ends lost 5 bases at V and 3 bases at J; junction bases unmatched: 4. Here the CDR3 reads CASSFGTGDYEQYF. Here the CDR3 DNA reads TGTGCCAGTAGTTTCGGGACAGGGGACTACGAGCAGTACTTC.

V and J are TRBV10-2 and TRBJ1-6; 7 nucleotides align to TRBD1. The V gene's germline CDR1 is WSHSY and CDR2 SAAADI. The CDR3 loop spans 13 amino acids. V shed 6 bases and J 8 bases; nucleotides not matched to a gene: 4. CDR3 DNA sequence: TGCGCCAGCAGAGGACAGGACTATTCACCCCTCCACTTT. This translates into CASRGQDYSPLHF.

The chain carries TRBV13 and TRBJ2-7, with TRBD1 matching over 8 bases. CDR1 and CDR2 (germline): PRHDT, FYEKMQ (reference sequence). J was trimmed by 1 base and V by 5 bases; bases with no gene match: 7. CDR3 length equals 15 residues. CDR3 nucleotides: TGTGCCAGCAGCCCAGGGACAGGCAATTCCTACGAGCAGTACTTC. Protein product: CASSPGTGNSYEQYF.

CDR3 sequence (DNA): TGTGCCAGCAGCGCATATGGGGGCGGTTACGAGCAGTACTTC. This codes for CASSAYGGGYEQYF. The rearrangement uses TRBV7-6 and TRBJ2-7, with a weak D call TRBD1 (6 bases). Trimming removed 5 bases at V and 4 bases at J, with 15 bases between. Germline CDR1 reads SGHVS; CDR2 reads FNYEAQ. This CDR3 has 14 residues.

The chain uses TRBV4-1 and TRBJ1-3; D is undetermined. The CDR3 contains 15 residues. The germline CDR1 and CDR2 sequences are MGHRA and YSYEKL. V gave up 7 bases and J gave up 0 bases, with 13 bases separating them. The CDR3 region has the DNA TGCGCCAGCACCCCAGGAAGGAACTCTGGAAACACCATATATTTT. The encoded protein is CASTPGRNSGNTIYF.

This chain links TRBV9 with TRBJ1-2, with no clear D. There are 14 residues in the CDR3. V lost 3 bases and J lost 0, with 9 bases in between. CDR1 is SGDLS, CDR2 YYNGEE, per germline. CDR3 sequence: CASSATATNYGYTF. The CDR3 DNA reads TGTGCCAGCAGCGCCACGGCGACTAACTATGGCTACACCTTC.

The chain combines TRBV5-4 with TRBJ2-7; the D gene could be TRBD1 or TRBD2 (5 bases each). The germline V gene has CDR1 SGHNT and CDR2 YYREEE (reference sequence). CDR3 length equals 15 residues. Trimming cost V 4 bases and J 0 bases, with 14 bases left between them. For the CDR3, the DNA is TGTGCCAGCAGCCTGGGACGGGCAGCCTCCTACGAGCAGTACTTC. Residues: CASSLGRAASYEQYF.

This chain uses TRBV30 with TRBJ2-7; 7 nucleotides match TRBD1. Germline-derived CDR1 and CDR2 are GTSNPN and SVGIG (reference sequence). This CDR3 has 12 amino acids. V was pared by 2 bases and J by 5 bases, with 3 bases of the junction left unmatched. For the CDR3, the DNA is TGTGCCTGGAGTACCCAGGGGGACGAGCAGTACTTC. Its translation is CAWSTQGDEQYF.